These 20 T cell receptor beta chains were sequenced from one sample in a study of neurological immune-mediated disorders. In TCRdb, the 5' RACE reads were re-called with MiXCR into one record per CDR3 protein. The sample records approximately 70,000 distinct CDR3 sequences, roughly 4.4% being singletons. Sequenced input: PBMCs. All receptors come from a woman in her 70s with multiple sclerosis.

This clonotype was observed at least ten times. The rearrangement links TRBV7-2 to TRBJ1-5; D possibly corresponds to TRBD1 (5 bases). CDR3 length: 13 amino acids. V was trimmed by 3 bases and J by 5 bases, leaving 8 bases between them. CDR1 and CDR2 (germline): SGHTA, FQGNSA. Written as DNA, the CDR3 is TGTGCCAGCAGCTTCCGGGACTATCAGCCCCAGCATTTT. Translation: CASSFRDYQPQHF.

This clonotype was recorded at least ten times. The chain employs TRBV9 and TRBJ2-7; 9 bases are a match to TRBD1. CDR1 is SGDLS and CDR2 is YYNGEE in the germline V gene. V was pared by 0 bases and J by 2 bases, with 3 bases of the junction left unmatched. This CDR3 is 15 amino acids long. CDR3 amino acids: CASSVGTGATYEQYF. In nucleotides, the CDR3 is TGTGCCAGCAGCGTAGGGACAGGGGCAACCTACGAGCAGTACTTC.

The chain couples TRBV4-3 to TRBJ2-7, with 10 bases that match TRBD2. CDR1 is LGHNA, CDR2 YSLEER, per germline. CDR3 size: 16 residues. The trim removed 1 base at V and 5 bases at J, leaving 8 bases unmatched. The CDR3 nucleotides read TGCGCCAGCAGCCAAGCCCCGGGGCTAGCGGGAGACGAGCAGTACTTC. This encodes CASSQAPGLAGDEQYF.

This clonotype was picked up many times. This chain uses TRBV5-1 with TRBJ2-1; 8 bases match TRBD2. The V gene end was trimmed by 1 base and the J gene end by 0 bases; junction bases not matched to a gene: 6. This CDR3 comprises 17 residues. Germline loops: CDR1 SGHRS, CDR2 YFSETQ. The CDR3 coding sequence is TGCGCCAGCAGCTTGATTCTAGCGGGTAGCTCCTACAATGAGCAGTTCTTC. As protein: CASSLILAGSSYNEQFF.

The chain uses TRBV7-7 and TRBJ2-5; 14 nucleotides line up with TRBD2. Germline V lookup: CDR1 SSHAT, CDR2 FNYEAQ (reference sequence). V lost 4 bases to trimming and J lost 4 bases; unmatched junction nucleotides: 8. The CDR3 has 17 amino acids. CDR3 in amino acids: CASSWGLAGVKGETQYF. CDR3 sequence (DNA): TGTGCCAGCAGCTGGGGACTAGCGGGAGTTAAAGGAGAGACCCAGTACTTC.

This clonotype has ten or more counts. The chain uses TRBV5-1 and TRBJ2-3, with D tentatively TRBD2 (6 bases). Germline-derived CDR1 and CDR2 are SGHRS and YFSETQ. Trimming pared 1 base from V and 5 bases from J, leaving 11 bases between. This CDR3 has 14 amino acids. The CDR3 nucleotides read TGCGCCAGCAGCTTGACGACTAGAGGAGATACGCAGTATTTT. Translation gives CASSLTTRGDTQYF.

This clonotype was counted ten times or more. The gene calls are TRBV6-6 and TRBJ1-1; 7 nucleotides agree with TRBD1. Unmatched junction bases numbered 7, after V lost 4 bases and J lost 8 bases. Germline loops: CDR1 MNHNY, CDR2 SVGAGI (reference sequence). The CDR3 contains 13 residues. DNA of the CDR3: TGTGCCAGCAGTTCACCGGGACAGCCAGAAGCTTTCTTT. Translation gives CASSSPGQPEAFF.

This clonotype has a handful of counts. The gene calls are TRBV20-1 and TRBJ2-7; 9 bases align to TRBD1. The CDR3 runs 15 residues. Trimming took 5 bases from V and 2 from J; bases not matched to a gene: 10. Germline lookup yields CDR1 DFQATT and CDR2 SNEGSKA (reference sequence). The CDR3 sequence: CSAVKVGTGTYEQYF. The CDR3 DNA reads TGCAGTGCTGTAAAAGTTGGGACAGGGACCTACGAGCAGTACTTC.

This clonotype was seen repeatedly, ten times or more. The CDR3 loop is CAWSGPGYTF. Written as DNA, the CDR3 is TGTGCCTGGAGCGGCCCCGGCTACACCTTC. The chain combines TRBV30 with TRBJ1-2; unclear D gene. This CDR3 contains 10 residues. Germline V gene sequence: CDR1 GTSNPN, CDR2 SVGIG (reference sequence). V lost 3 bases, J lost 8 bases, and 7 bases lay in between.

This clonotype was detected many times. J is TRBJ2-6 and V is TRBV20-1, with 10 bases matching TRBD1. CDR1 and CDR2 (germline): DFQATT, SNEGSKA (reference sequence). Trimming cost V 3 bases and J 4 bases; bases outside gene matches: 6. This CDR3 comprises 16 residues. CDR3 nucleotides: TGCAGTGCTAGTGGGACAGGGGTTTTGGGGGCCAACGTCCTGACTTTC. This gives the protein CSASGTGVLGANVLTF.

This clonotype was recorded many times. The V gene is TRBV20-1, the J gene TRBJ2-4; the match to TRBD2 covers 8 bases. Germline V lookup: CDR1 DFQATT, CDR2 SNEGSKA (reference sequence). The CDR3 spans 11 residues. V trimming: 6 bases; J trimming: 7 bases; junction bases outside the gene matches: 2. Here the CDR3 reads CSAGLANIQYF. The DNA of the CDR3 is TGCAGTGCAGGACTAGCTAACATTCAGTACTTC.

This chain links TRBV20-1 with TRBJ1-1; D gene uncertain. Trimming took off 1 base at V and 7 bases at J, with 7 bases between the two ends. This CDR3 comprises 11 residues. Germline V gene data show CDR1 as DFQATT and CDR2 as SNEGSKA (reference sequence). CDR3 loop: CSARGGGEAFF. CDR3 coding DNA: TGCAGTGCTAGAGGCGGTGGTGAAGCTTTCTTT.

This clonotype was counted at least ten times. The chain recombines TRBV5-1 with TRBJ1-1; D might be TRBD1 (6 bases). V lost 2 bases to trimming and J lost 1 base, with 9 bases between them. The CDR3 has 14 amino acids. CDR1 is SGHRS and CDR2 is YFSETQ in the germline V gene. The CDR3 region has the DNA TGCGCCAGCAGCTTTGGACAGACGAACACTGAAGCTTTCTTT. This sequence encodes CASSFGQTNTEAFF.

The chain employs TRBV10-3 and TRBJ1-5; maybe TRBD1 (5 bases). V lost 4 bases and J 6 bases, leaving 10 bases between the germline ends. CDR1 ENHRY and CDR2 SYGVKD come from the germline V gene. CDR3 length: 13 residues. For the CDR3, the DNA is TGTGCCATCAGTGTACAGGATCTTCAGCCCCAGCATTTT. Its protein product is CAISVQDLQPQHF.

Here the CDR3 DNA reads TGTGCCAGCAGCCGCGTCGGAGGGCGTATGAACACTGAAGCTTTCTTT. Its protein is CASSRVGGRMNTEAFF. This chain joins TRBV11-2 and TRBJ1-1; D is uncertain. V was clipped by 5 bases and J by 0 bases, with 16 bases between them. CDR3 length equals 16 residues. The germline CDR1 and CDR2 sequences are SGHAT and FQNNGV.

In its sample, this clonotype was seen many times. For the CDR3, the DNA is TGTGCCAGCAGTTACTCATCTCTGGCGGGAACAGATACGCAGTATTTT. Its protein is CASSYSSLAGTDTQYF. The V and J genes are TRBV6-5 and TRBJ2-3; possibly TRBD2 for D (6 bases). Trimming shortened V by 0 bases and J by 3 bases, and 13 bases separated the two germline ends. CDR1 and CDR2 from the germline V gene are MNHEY and SVGAGI. This CDR3 comprises 16 residues.

The sample holds many counts of this clonotype. The gene calls are TRBV12-3 or TRBV12-4 and TRBJ2-2; D is uncertain. Trimming took 5 bases from V and 3 from J, leaving 16 bases between them. The CDR3 is 16 amino acids. The CDR3 bases are TGTGCCAGCAGTCCCCTAGTAGTCCAAGACACCGGGGAGCTGTTTTTT. Translating it yields CASSPLVVQDTGELFF.

This clonotype has at least ten counts. The CDR3 protein is CASVEWGTEPQHF. The DNA for the CDR3 is TGTGCCAGCGTCGAATGGGGGACCGAGCCCCAGCATTTT. V usage is TRBV7-8 and J usage is TRBJ1-5; D might be TRBD1 (5 bases). CDR1 and CDR2 from the germline V gene are SGHVS and FQNEAQ. The length of the CDR3 is 13 residues. Trimming removed 8 bases at V and 8 bases at J, with 16 bases between.

Ten or more counts support this clonotype. The junction departs from the called germline gene at one end, perhaps through a read error. The chain couples TRBV7-2 to TRBJ2-5; unclear D gene. The germline V gene encodes CDR1 SGHTA and CDR2 FQGNSA. The CDR3 has 11 amino acids. Here the CDR3 reads CASSTKETQYF. The CDR3, as DNA: TGTGCCAGCAGCACTAAAGAGACTCAGTACTTC.

This clonotype was found many times. This chain links TRBV28 with TRBJ2-1; no clear D gene. V lost 1 base, J lost 8 bases, and 3 bases lay in between. There are 11 residues in the CDR3. The V gene's germline CDR1 is MDHEN and CDR2 SYDVKM. The CDR3, as DNA: TGTGCCAGCAGTTTATATTATGAGCAGTTCTTC. Translating it yields CASSLYYEQFF. Full variable domain (outside the CDR3, taken from reference TRBV28 and TRBJ2-1): DVKVTQSSRYLVKRTGEKVFLECVQDMDHENMFWYRQDPGLGLRLIYFSYDVKMKEKGDIPEGYSVSREKKERFSLILESASTNQTSMYLCASSLYYEQFFGPGTRLTVL.